These T cell receptor beta chains were read from a single sample in a study of cytomegalovirus exposure and HLA in healthy donors. Produced via immunoSEQ multiplex PCR; TCRdb's table is partial and in-frame only. This sample has about 130,000 clones; over 75% occur once, and the top ten carry 5% to 6%. The sample comprised PBMCs. These TCRs come from a young man in good health and CMV-seronegative. Both conserved end residues are part of each CDR3. D genes are given only for firm matches. Expanded clones are given a class, and other clones once, few, many or no size at all.

TRBV4-1,-,-,TRBJ2-5,CASSQNGGSQETQYF,TGCGCCAGCAGCCAAAATGGCGGATCTCAAGAGACCCAGTACTTC
TRBV9,-,-,TRBJ2-5,CASSVGPIETQYF,TGTGCCAGCAGCGTAGGGCCGATAGAGACCCAGTACTTC
TRBV21-1,once,-,TRBJ1-1,CASSKVEESEAFF,TGTGCCAGCAGCAAAGTAGAGGAATCAGAAGCTTTCTTT
TRBV28,-,-,TRBJ2-7,CASSPGTDYSYEQYF,TGTGCCAGCAGTCCAGGGACGGACTACTCCTACGAGCAGTACTTC
TRBV5-1,-,-,TRBJ1-1,CASSLIRGANTEAFF,TGCGCCAGCAGCTTGATAAGGGGCGCAAACACTGAAGCTTTCTTT
TRBV5-1,-,TRBD1,TRBJ2-7,CASSNTGTGSEQYF,TGCGCCAGCAGCAACACCGGGACAGGCTCCGAGCAGTACTTC
TRBV6-1,-,-,TRBJ2-1,CASSEEVSTFYNEQFF,TGTGCCAGCAGTGAAGAAGTTAGCACCTTCTACAATGAGCAGTTCTTC
TRBV4-1,-,-,TRBJ1-3,CASSQGGRGGGNTIYF,TGCGCCAGCAGCCAAGGCGGGAGGGGAGGAGGAAACACCATATATTTT
TRBV4-3,-,-,TRBJ1-5,CASSQERTNQPQHF,TGCGCCAGCAGCCAAGAAAGGACTAATCAGCCCCAGCATTTT
TRBV7-9,few,-,TRBJ2-7,CASSPGHGNEQYF,TGTGCCAGCAGCCCCGGACATGGTAACGAGCAGTACTTC
TRBV6-1,-,-,TRBJ1-1,CASERQFEAFF,TGTGCCAGCGAACGACAGTTTGAAGCTTTCTTT
TRBV7-9,-,-,TRBJ1-1,CASSTGNTEAFF,TGTGCCAGCAGCACAGGGAACACTGAAGCTTTCTTT
TRBV18,few,TRBD1,TRBJ1-1,CASSSDRGISGTEAFF,TGTGCCAGCTCATCCGACAGGGGGATCTCGGGCACTGAAGCTTTCTTT
TRBV6-1,once,TRBD2,TRBJ2-3,CASSETPLAGPEF,TGTGCCAGCAGTGAAACCCCGCTAGCGGGGCCTGAATTT
TRBV7-6,-,-,TRBJ1-1,CASSLGAGSNTEAFF,TGTGCCAGCAGCTTAGGGGCAGGGTCGAACACTGAAGCTTTCTTT
TRBV2,-,-,TRBJ2-2,CASSEAGRNTGELFF,TGTGCCAGCAGTGAGGCAGGGCGGAACACCGGGGAGCTGTTTTTT
TRBV7-2,-,-,TRBJ1-4,CASSSRLGGEKLFF,TGTGCCAGCAGCTCCCGCCTAGGGGGTGAAAAACTGTTTTTT
TRBV27,-,TRBD1,TRBJ1-5,CASSLGTASNQPQHF,TGTGCCAGCAGTTTAGGGACAGCTAGCAATCAGCCCCAGCATTTT
TRBV4-1,few,-,TRBJ1-1,CASSRWAGNTEAFF,TGCGCCAGCAGCCGCTGGGCCGGGAACACTGAAGCTTTCTTT
TRBV28,-,-,TRBJ1-1,CASSSTLNTEAFF,TGTGCCAGCAGTTCGACACTGAACACTGAAGCTTTCTTT
TRBV28,-,-,TRBJ2-6,CASSVVSGANVLTF,TGTGCCAGCTCGGTGGTCTCTGGGGCCAACGTCCTGACTTTC
TRBV7-9,-,TRBD1,TRBJ1-1,CASSARDRGGSEAFF,TGTGCCAGCAGCGCCCGGGACAGGGGCGGGTCGGAAGCTTTCTTT
TRBV13,-,TRBD2,TRBJ2-7,CASSLSSGSNPYEQYF,TGTGCCAGCAGCTTGTCTAGCGGGAGTAACCCCTACGAGCAGTACTTC
TRBV27,-,TRBD1,TRBJ1-1,CASSFDRGHPNSEAFF,TGTGCCAGCAGTTTCGACAGGGGGCACCCTAATTCTGAAGCTTTCTTT
TRBV5-6,-,TRBD1,TRBJ1-5,CASSRRGGWVRSQPQHF,TGTGCCAGCAGCCGTAGAGGGGGCTGGGTTCGGAGTCAGCCCCAGCATTTT
TRBV4-2,-,TRBD2,TRBJ2-5,CASSQDGTSRPRETQYF,TGTGCCAGCAGCCAAGATGGGACTAGCAGGCCCCGAGAGACCCAGTACTTC
TRBV6-6,few,-,TRBJ1-1,CASSYSAGNTEAFF,TGTGCCAGCAGTTACTCGGCAGGGAACACTGAAGCTTTCTTT
TRBV5-6,-,TRBD1,TRBJ1-6,CASRTGTVNSPLHF,TGTGCCAGCAGGACCGGGACAGTTAATTCACCCCTCCACTTT
TRBV5-1,-,TRBD1,TRBJ1-1,CASGSGQMNTEAFF,TGCGCCAGCGGCTCGGGACAGATGAACACTGAAGCTTTCTTT
TRBV7-2,-,-,TRBJ2-5,CASSFGVQSGQETQYF,TGTGCCAGCAGCTTCGGGGTCCAAAGCGGACAAGAGACCCAGTACTTC
TRBV7-9,once,TRBD2,TRBJ2-3,CASSLGGRGDTQYF,TGTGCCAGCAGCCTGGGCGGGAGGGGAGATACGCAGTATTTT
TRBV4-2,-,TRBD2,TRBJ2-1,CASSQELAGGPRCEQFF,TGTGCCAGCAGCCAAGAGCTAGCGGGAGGGCCCCGTTGTGAGCAGTTCTTC
TRBV7-2,-,-,TRBJ2-5,CASSLSLRQETQYF,TGTGCCAGCAGCTTATCTTTACGGCAAGAGACCCAGTACTTC
TRBV4-3,-,-,TRBJ1-5,CASSHGRGSNQPQHF,TGCGCCAGCAGCCACGGCCGGGGTAGCAATCAGCCCCAGCATTTT
TRBV19,-,TRBD1,TRBJ2-1,CASSIDRARSLIHNEQFF,TGTGCCAGTAGCATTGACAGGGCCCGGTCCTTGATCCACAATGAGCAGTTCTTC